This T cell receptor beta chain was captured in a study of glioma-infiltrating T cells. Notes on the study in general: Non-neoplastic patients had below-expected tissue-blood divergence, while all gliomas exceeded expectation. Only very few CDR3 sequences appeared in both tissue and blood.

Using RNA template, CDR3s of TCR alpha and beta were amplified with iRepertoire arm-PCR. For one-step reverse transcription and amplification, roughly 85-450 ng of tissue mRNA or PBMC total RNA was used. TCRdb itself ran the multiplex PCR reads through MiXCR, one entry per CDR3 protein. The sample has some 93,000 distinct CDR3 sequences, approximately 39% seen once. CDR1 is MNHNY and CDR2 is SVGAGI in the germline V gene (reference sequence). The CDR3 contains 14 residues. About this clonotype itself: Its antigen is undetermined.

The sequenced material came from glioma tissue, nonneoplastic brain tissue, or PBMCs (not recorded which). The V and J genes are TRBV6-6 and TRBJ1-1, with D perhaps TRBD1 (5 bases). The TCR sequence derives from a human donor with low-grade glioma or glioblastoma, undergoing nonglioma brain surgery, or in good health (not recorded which). CDR3 amino acids: CAGSYSSGRTEAFF. CDR3 nucleotides: TGTGCAGGCAGTTACTCATCAGGGCGAACTGAAGCTTTCTTT.